A selection of T cell receptor beta chains follows, all from one sample in a study of blood T cells in healthy people across ages. TCRdb used MiXCR to reprocess the 5' RACE reads, holding one entry per CDR3 protein. The sample comprises about 2 million distinct CDR3 sequences, about 50% of which are singletons, and over 2% rests with the top ten. Sequences were obtained from blood. The source of these receptors is a woman aged 40-49 years in good health. CDR3s include the opening cysteine and the closing phenylalanine or tryptophan. The order of the fields is V gene, D gene, clone size, J gene, CDR3 protein, CDR3 DNA. D genes are given only for firm matches. Rows may omit the clone size; those that give it use once, few, many or a size class.

v_call: TRBV7-2
d_call: NA
clone_size: NA
j_call: TRBJ2-3
cdr3_aa: CASSLGLGAASTDTQYF
cdr3_nt: TGTGCCAGCAGCTTAGGGTTGGGAGCTGCTAGCACAGATACGCAGTATTTT

v_call: TRBV7-2
d_call: TRBD1
clone_size: many
j_call: TRBJ2-5
cdr3_aa: CASSSGQVGETQYF
cdr3_nt: TGTGCCAGCAGCAGCGGACAGGTTGGGGAGACCCAGTACTTC

v_call: TRBV5-1
d_call: NA
clone_size: NA
j_call: TRBJ1-5
cdr3_aa: CASSLEGMSNQPQHF
cdr3_nt: TGCGCCAGCAGCTTGGAGGGAATGAGCAATCAGCCCCAGCATTTT

v_call: TRBV20-1
d_call: TRBD2
clone_size: few
j_call: TRBJ2-4
cdr3_aa: CSASISGAKNIQYF
cdr3_nt: TGCAGTGCTAGTATTAGCGGGGCCAAAAACATTCAGTACTTC

v_call: TRBV6-5
d_call: TRBD1
clone_size: NA
j_call: TRBJ2-6
cdr3_aa: CASSYLSPGTGLTLSGANVLTF
cdr3_nt: TGTGCCAGCAGTTACCTTTCCCCCGGGACAGGTCTCACACTCTCTGGGGCCAACGTCCTGACTTTC

v_call: TRBV7-9
d_call: TRBD1
clone_size: NA
j_call: TRBJ1-2
cdr3_aa: CASIQGALGYTF
cdr3_nt: TGTGCCAGCATACAGGGGGCTCTTGGCTACACCTTC

v_call: TRBV7-2
d_call: NA
clone_size: NA
j_call: TRBJ2-5
cdr3_aa: CASSLSRGGVETQYF
cdr3_nt: TGTGCCAGCAGCTTAAGCAGGGGGGGGGTAGAGACCCAGTACTTC

v_call: TRBV7-2
d_call: NA
clone_size: NA
j_call: TRBJ2-5
cdr3_aa: CASSLVALQLQETQYF
cdr3_nt: TGTGCCAGCAGCTTAGTCGCGTTGCAGCTACAAGAGACCCAGTACTTC

v_call: TRBV4-3
d_call: NA
clone_size: few
j_call: TRBJ2-1
cdr3_aa: CASSQVGGRAEQFF
cdr3_nt: TGCGCCAGCAGCCAAGTCGGGGGGCGGGCTGAGCAGTTCTTC

v_call: TRBV11-2
d_call: TRBD2
clone_size: once
j_call: TRBJ2-5
cdr3_aa: CASSARTSGGAWETQYF
cdr3_nt: TGTGCCAGCAGCGCAAGGACTAGCGGGGGGGCTTGGGAGACCCAGTACTTC

v_call: TRBV4-3
d_call: TRBD2
clone_size: NA
j_call: TRBJ2-1
cdr3_aa: CASSQDRGGDYNEQFF
cdr3_nt: TGCGCCAGCAGCCAAGATCGGGGGGGGGACTACAATGAGCAGTTCTTC

v_call: TRBV12-5
d_call: NA
clone_size: NA
j_call: TRBJ2-5
cdr3_aa: CASGSGLPQETQYF
cdr3_nt: TGTGCTAGTGGTTCAGGGCTCCCACAAGAGACCCAGTACTTC

v_call: TRBV5-5
d_call: NA
clone_size: few
j_call: TRBJ1-5
cdr3_aa: CASSLEQGPNQPQHF
cdr3_nt: TGTGCCAGCAGCTTGGAGCAGGGCCCTAATCAGCCCCAGCATTTT

v_call: TRBV5-1
d_call: NA
clone_size: NA
j_call: TRBJ1-2
cdr3_aa: CASWGLRGSGYTF
cdr3_nt: TGCGCCAGTTGGGGGTTACGGGGTAGTGGCTACACCTTC

v_call: TRBV6-1
d_call: NA
clone_size: NA
j_call: TRBJ1-4
cdr3_aa: CASSEDLVTGYANEKLFF
cdr3_nt: TGTGCCAGCAGTGAAGACTTAGTAACAGGGTATGCTAATGAAAAACTGTTTTTT

v_call: TRBV6-6
d_call: TRBD1
clone_size: NA
j_call: TRBJ2-5
cdr3_aa: CASSSMDRVGTQYF
cdr3_nt: TGTGCCAGCAGTTCAATGGACAGGGTCGGGACCCAGTACTTC

v_call: TRBV24-1
d_call: NA
clone_size: NA
j_call: TRBJ2-1
cdr3_aa: CATSPDSSSYNEQFF
cdr3_nt: TGTGCCACCAGTCCAGACTCGAGCTCCTACAATGAGCAGTTCTTC

v_call: TRBV20-1
d_call: NA
clone_size: NA
j_call: TRBJ1-5
cdr3_aa: CSARDYGSSNQPQHF
cdr3_nt: TGCAGTGCTAGAGATTACGGATCTAGCAATCAGCCCCAGCATTTT

v_call: TRBV20-1
d_call: TRBD1
clone_size: many
j_call: TRBJ2-7
cdr3_aa: CSARPLDRGIYEQYF
cdr3_nt: TGCAGTGCTAGACCCCTCGACAGGGGGATCTACGAGCAGTACTTC

v_call: TRBV29-1
d_call: NA
clone_size: few
j_call: TRBJ2-1
cdr3_aa: CSGRRTDNEQFF
cdr3_nt: TGCAGCGGCCGCCGGACGGACAATGAGCAGTTCTTC

v_call: TRBV29-1
d_call: TRBD1
clone_size: NA
j_call: TRBJ2-7
cdr3_aa: CSGGTGPAGEQYF
cdr3_nt: TGCAGCGGTGGGACAGGGCCCGCGGGAGAGCAGTACTTC

v_call: TRBV28
d_call: NA
clone_size: few
j_call: TRBJ2-5
cdr3_aa: CASSFQGPFSGETQYF
cdr3_nt: TGTGCCAGCAGTTTTCAGGGGCCTTTCTCAGGAGAGACCCAGTACTTC

v_call: TRBV28
d_call: TRBD1
clone_size: NA
j_call: TRBJ2-1
cdr3_aa: CASSLDRVYNERFF
cdr3_nt: TGTGCCAGCAGTCTAGACAGGGTTTACAATGAGCGGTTCTTC

v_call: TRBV20-1
d_call: TRBD2
clone_size: NA
j_call: TRBJ2-3
cdr3_aa: CSASSSGGNPNTQYF
cdr3_nt: TGCAGTGCTAGTAGTAGCGGGGGGAATCCAAATACGCAGTATTTT

v_call: TRBV9
d_call: TRBD1
clone_size: few
j_call: TRBJ1-2
cdr3_aa: CASSVDVGQGAGGYTF
cdr3_nt: TGTGCCAGCAGCGTAGACGTGGGACAGGGGGCAGGCGGCTACACCTTC